These 21 T cell receptor beta chains share one sample of origin, sequenced in a study of blood T cell repertoires in COVID-19. Profiled with immunoSEQ multiplex PCR; TCRdb holds only in-frame clones, not every one. The table includes over 140,000 clones, about 77% detected once. Material for sequencing was peripheral blood. Receptors originate from a woman between 50 and 59 years old with active or convalescent COVID-19.

The chain links TRBV11-2 to TRBJ1-1; no firm D call. Per the germline V gene, CDR1 is SGHAT and CDR2 is FQNNGV. The length of the CDR3 is 18 residues. V lost 1 base to trimming and J lost 0 bases, with 18 bases between them. CDR3 sequence (DNA): TGTGCCAGCAGCTTAGTAGCAGGTATCGGGGTTATGAACACTGAAGCTTTCTTT. Translated, it gives CASSLVAGIGVMNTEAFF.

V and J are TRBV6-6 and TRBJ2-7; 11 bases are shared with TRBD2. The CDR3 extends over 15 amino acids. Germline assignment: CDR1 MNHNY and CDR2 SVGAGI (reference sequence). Unmatched junction bases numbered 4, after V lost 6 bases and J lost 0 bases. The CDR3, as DNA: TGTGCCAGCAGGCTAACTAGCGGGGGCTCCTACGAGCAGTACTTC. This codes for CASRLTSGGSYEQYF.

V gene TRBV7-7 combines with J gene TRBJ2-5; D is possibly TRBD1 (6 bases). Germline lookup yields CDR1 SSHAT and CDR2 FNYEAQ (reference sequence). Trimming took off 2 bases at V and 10 bases at J, with 20 bases between the two ends. This CDR3 is built from 15 residues. The DNA of the CDR3 is TGTGCCAGCAGCTTACTCTCATCAGGGGTCGGGGTCCAGTACTTC. It is translated as CASSLLSSGVGVQYF.

The chain combines TRBV2 with TRBJ2-7; TRBD2 aligns across 7 bases. V gave up 2 bases and J gave up 5 bases; unmatched junction bases: 9. CDR1 and CDR2 from the germline V gene are SNHLY and FYNNEI. The CDR3 spans 15 residues. The CDR3 nucleotides read TGTGCCAGCAGTGAATCGGGAGGCGTGGCACACGAGCAGTACTTC. Translated, it gives CASSESGGVAHEQYF.

This clone is a singleton in its sample. The CDR3 sequence: CASSRQAMNTEAFF. The CDR3 DNA reads TGTGCCAGCTCACGACAGGCTATGAACACTGAAGCTTTCTTT. The chain uses TRBV18 and TRBJ1-1; a weak D match, TRBD1 (6 bases). The V gene's germline CDR1 is KGHSH and CDR2 LQKENI. V shed 4 bases and J shed 0 bases, with 9 bases lying between them. The CDR3 is 14 residues long.

The chain couples TRBV10-3 to TRBJ1-1; 9 positions match TRBD1. The CDR3 totals 13 residues. The V segment lost 9 bases and the J segment 5 bases; nucleotides outside the gene matches: 7. Germline CDR1 reads ENHRY; CDR2 reads SYGVKD. The CDR3 DNA reads as TGTGCCATTAAGGGACAGGGCGGTACTGAAGCTTTCTTT. This translates into CAIKGQGGTEAFF.

The chain couples TRBV11-3 to TRBJ2-2, with a possible D match to TRBD2 (7 bases). Trimming cost V 5 bases and J 4 bases, with 14 bases left between them. CDR1 and CDR2 from the germline V gene are SGHNT and YENEEA. This CDR3 region has 15 residues. The CDR3: CASSPAGHGTGELFF. The CDR3, as DNA: TGTGCCAGCAGCCCAGCGGGACACGGCACCGGGGAGCTGTTTTTT.

J is TRBJ2-7 and V is TRBV7-6; D might be TRBD1 (5 bases). The V end was cut by 0 bases, the J end by 2 bases, with 8 bases between. The CDR3 length is 14 residues. In germline, CDR1 is SGHVS, CDR2 FNYEAQ. CDR3 DNA: TGTGCCAGCAGCTTAGCGGACAACCCCTACGAGCAGTACTTC. Encoded protein: CASSLADNPYEQYF.

The chain links TRBV20-1 to TRBJ2-7; TRBD2 is a possible D gene (6 bases). The CDR3 is made up of 13 amino acids. Trimming stripped 3 bases from V and 4 bases from J, with 13 bases between. Germline V gives CDR1 DFQATT, CDR2 SNEGSKA (reference sequence). The CDR3 region has the DNA TGCAGTGCTAGTGATCCAGGAGGGTACGAGCAGTACTTC. This translates into CSASDPGGYEQYF.

The chain couples TRBV3-1 (or the pseudogene TRBV3-2) to TRBJ2-5; a possible D gene is TRBD2 (5 bases). V was cut by 1 base and J by 3 bases, with 27 bases left in between. The CDR3 has 20 residues. Germline CDR1 reads LGHDT; CDR2 reads YNNKEL (reference sequence). CDR3 loop: CASSQGAGREGWTLKETQYF. CDR3 in DNA: TGTGCCAGCAGCCAAGGCGCAGGACGAGAGGGATGGACTTTAAAAGAGACCCAGTACTTC.

For this clone: The junction and the germline gene differ at one end; a read error may be behind it. The rearrangement uses TRBV7-2 and TRBJ2-3, with TRBD1 matching over 8 bases. CDR3 length: 15 amino acids. CDR1 and CDR2 from the germline V gene are SGHTA and FQGNSA. CDR3 DNA: TGTGCCGGCAGCCAACCGGGACAGGTGACAGATACGCAGTATTTT. It translates to CAGSQPGQVTDTQYF.

The chain recombines TRBV11-2 with TRBJ2-1; 10 bases agree with TRBD2. The CDR3 totals 15 residues. Germline CDR1 is SGHAT and CDR2 is FQNNGV. The ends lost 4 bases at V and 4 bases at J; junction bases unmatched: 4. The CDR3 loop reads CASSSGLAAYNEQFF. Here the CDR3 DNA reads TGTGCCAGCAGCTCAGGACTAGCGGCTTACAATGAGCAGTTCTTC.

This clone counts as medium-sized (0.01 to 0.1%). The rearrangement joins TRBV29-1 to TRBJ2-7; weak D call: TRBD1 (5 bases). The germline V and J ends were trimmed by 4 bases and 0 bases, with 10 bases remaining between them. The germline gives CDR1 SQVTM, CDR2 ANQGSEA. CDR3 size: 13 residues. Here the CDR3 reads CSVASGISYEQYF. CDR3 DNA sequence: TGCAGCGTTGCATCAGGGATCTCCTACGAGCAGTACTTC.

This clone was picked up one time. The genes are TRBV9 and TRBJ1-1, with D possibly TRBD1 on 5 matching bases. V was trimmed by 3 bases and J by 4 bases, leaving 16 bases between them. Per the germline V gene, CDR1 is SGDLS and CDR2 is YYNGEE. CDR3 length: 15 amino acids. The CDR3 is CASSGGGAWGTEAFF. The CDR3 nucleotides read TGTGCCAGCAGCGGGGGTGGGGCTTGGGGCACTGAAGCTTTCTTT.

The V gene is TRBV7-2, the J gene TRBJ2-1; TRBD2 matches 8 bases. Trimming removed 2 bases from V and 1 base from J; junction bases left unmatched: 7. Germline assignment: CDR1 SGHTA and CDR2 FQGNSA. The CDR3 has 17 residues. As DNA, the CDR3 is TGTGCCAGCAGCTTATTAGGGACTAGTGGGTCCTACAATGAGCAGTTCTTC. It specifies CASSLLGTSGSYNEQFF.

This clone was detected many times. The genes are TRBV3-1 (or the pseudogene TRBV3-2) and TRBJ2-7, with TRBD1 identical over 12 bases. The J segment lost 6 bases and the V segment lost 4 bases, leaving 4 bases of the junction unmatched. The CDR3 runs to 14 residues. The germline V gene encodes CDR1 LGHDT and CDR2 YNNKEL (reference sequence). The CDR3 region has the DNA TGTGCCAGCAGCCTGGGACAGGGGGCGGGCGAGCAGTACTTC. This sequence encodes CASSLGQGAGEQYF.

The chain links TRBV28 to TRBJ1-4; the D gene is possibly TRBD1 (5 bases). The CDR3 covers 16 residues. Trimming took 7 bases from V and 8 from J, leaving 23 bases between them. Per the germline V gene, CDR1 is MDHEN and CDR2 is SYDVKM. The CDR3 loop reads CASNQRIGGGGEKLFF. DNA of the CDR3: TGTGCCAGCAACCAAAGGATCGGGGGAGGCGGGGAAAAACTGTTTTTT.

The rearrangement uses TRBV3-1 (or the pseudogene TRBV3-2) and TRBJ2-1; TRBD2 matches 11 bases. V lost 1 base to trimming and J lost 0 bases; unmatched junction nucleotides: 8. Germline V gene sequence: CDR1 LGHDT, CDR2 YNNKEL (reference sequence). The CDR3 consists of 19 residues. The CDR3 sequence is CASSQGGLAGGSSYNEQFF. In DNA form, the CDR3 reads TGTGCCAGCAGCCAAGGAGGACTAGCGGGCGGCAGCTCCTACAATGAGCAGTTCTTC.

The genes are TRBV3-1 (or the pseudogene TRBV3-2) and TRBJ2-1; 10 bases match TRBD2. Trimming took 5 bases from V and 3 from J; bases not matched to a gene: 4. Per the germline V gene, CDR1 is LGHDT and CDR2 is YNNKEL (reference sequence). The CDR3 has 15 amino acids. The CDR3 DNA is TGTGCCAGCAGCAAATTAGCGGGAGGCTACAATGAGCAGTTCTTC. Encoded protein: CASSKLAGGYNEQFF.

This chain uses TRBV29-1 with TRBJ2-7, with D possibly TRBD2 on 6 matching bases. Germline values: CDR1 SQVTM, CDR2 ANQGSEA. V dropped 5 bases and J dropped 7 bases, with 15 bases sitting between them. The CDR3 is 12 residues long. CDR3 sequence: CSVLPGGREQYF. The CDR3 nucleotides are TGCAGCGTTCTACCCGGGGGAAGGGAGCAGTACTTC.

This clone is a singleton in its sample. The chain is built from TRBV15 and TRBJ1-1, with no clear D. Between the trimmed V and J ends, which lost 0 bases and 3 bases, there was a span of 14 bases. Germline CDR1 LNHNV, CDR2 YYDKDF (reference sequence). This CDR3 contains 16 residues. Here the CDR3 reads CATSRDGFGLDTEAFF. CDR3 coding DNA: TGTGCCACCAGCAGAGATGGTTTCGGGTTGGACACTGAAGCTTTCTTT.